Shown below are 25 T cell receptor beta chains from a single sample sequenced in a study of neurological immune-mediated disorders. One entry per CDR3 protein results from TCRdb running MiXCR on the 5' RACE reads. The data show 44,000 or so distinct CDR3 sequences, with about 6% seen just once and about 0.54% held by the top ten. The sequencing sample was made of CD4+ T cells from blood. Receptors originate from a woman between 40 and 50 years old in good health.

This clonotype was counted ten times or more. J is TRBJ2-4 and V is TRBV28; D is possibly TRBD2 (5 bases). CDR3 length equals 19 residues. Per germline, CDR1 MDHEN and CDR2 SYDVKM. Trimming removed 3 bases from V and 0 bases from J, with 21 bases in between. The CDR3 bases are TGTGCCAGCAGTTTCCTCTCGATTAGACTAACACTAGCCAAAAACATTCAGTACTTC. Translation gives CASSFLSIRLTLAKNIQYF.

This clonotype was recorded at least ten times. V usage is TRBV20-1 and J usage is TRBJ1-1; 8 bases are a match to TRBD1. The CDR3 is 15 residues long. The V gene end was trimmed by 5 bases and the J gene end by 11 bases; junction bases not matched to a gene: 19. Per the germline V gene, CDR1 is DFQATT and CDR2 is SNEGSKA (reference sequence). CDR3 in DNA: TGCAGTGCTCCCGGGGGACAGGCGAGGGCGGTTTGGGCTTTCTTT. Its protein product is CSAPGGQARAVWAFF.

This clonotype has ten or more counts. This rearrangement joins TRBV29-1 to TRBJ2-1; TRBD2 matches at 11 bases. The CDR3 runs to 16 residues. Germline assignment: CDR1 SQVTM and CDR2 ANQGSEA. After removal of 3 bases from V and 2 bases from J, the junction contained 6 bases not matched to a gene. The CDR3 bases are TGCAGCGTTGACTATAGCGGGAGGGGAGCCTACAATGAGCAGTTCTTC. Its translation is CSVDYSGRGAYNEQFF.

This clonotype was counted only a few times. This rearrangement joins TRBV6-6 to TRBJ1-1, with D maybe TRBD1 (5 bases). Trimming shortened V by 6 bases and J by 11 bases, and 19 bases separated the two germline ends. Germline CDR1 reads MNHNY; CDR2 reads SVGAGI (reference sequence). The CDR3 totals 13 residues. The CDR3 sequence: CASSSGTPTEAFF. The CDR3 DNA is TGTGCCAGCAGCTCCGGGACTCCGACGGAGGCTTTCTTT.

This clonotype was observed at least ten times. The chain carries TRBV30 and TRBJ1-2; D call uncertain. V shed 2 bases and J shed 7 bases, with 11 bases lying between them. CDR1 GTSNPN and CDR2 SVGIG come from the germline V gene (reference sequence). This CDR3 region has 12 residues. The CDR3 region is CAWSFGGSGYTF. CDR3 in DNA: TGTGCCTGGAGTTTTGGAGGGTCTGGCTACACCTTC.

This clonotype came up many times. V and J are TRBV6-5 and TRBJ1-3; the D gene is possibly TRBD1 (5 bases). This CDR3 is 14 amino acids long. Trimming took 3 bases from V and 7 from J, leaving 13 bases between them. Germline V lookup: CDR1 MNHEY, CDR2 SVGAGI. CDR3 coding DNA: TGTGCCAGCAGTTATGGGACGGTGGGGAACACCATATATTTT. Protein: CASSYGTVGNTIYF.

This clonotype was recorded many times. The chain uses TRBV15 and TRBJ2-2; D gene ambiguous. The CDR3 is 12 residues long. V was cut by 2 bases and J by 2 bases, with 0 bases left in between. Germline loops: CDR1 LNHNV, CDR2 YYDKDF (reference sequence). CDR3 in amino acids: CATSRNTGELFF. For the CDR3, the DNA is TGTGCCACCAGCAGAAACACCGGGGAGCTGTTTTTT. Full variable domain (remainder filled in from reference TRBV15 and TRBJ2-2): DAMVIQNPRYQVTQFGKPVTLSCSQTLNHNVMYWYQQKSSQAPKLLFHYYDKDFNNEADTPDNFQSRRPNTSFCFLDIRSPGLGDTAMYLCATSRNTGELFFGEGSRLTVL.

The sample holds many counts of this clonotype. The chain uses TRBV5-1 and TRBJ2-1; D unclear. CDR1 and CDR2 (germline): SGHRS, YFSETQ. V was shortened by 0 bases and J by 7 bases, with 14 bases between the two germline ends. This CDR3 is 15 amino acids long. CDR3 protein: CASSLDSDGLNEQFF. CDR3 nucleotide sequence: TGCGCCAGCAGCTTGGACTCCGACGGCCTAAATGAGCAGTTCTTC.

This clonotype was detected many times. The rearrangement joins TRBV15 to TRBJ2-1; 7 bases map to TRBD2. This CDR3 contains 16 residues. With 2 bases clipped from V and 4 bases from J, the junction kept 8 bases outside the gene matches. Germline CDR1 reads LNHNV; CDR2 reads YYDKDF (reference sequence). The CDR3 spells CATSRRASGLYNEQFF. CDR3 nucleotide sequence: TGTGCCACCAGCAGAAGGGCTAGCGGCTTATACAATGAGCAGTTCTTC.

At least ten counts were recorded for this clonotype. This chain links TRBV5-1 with TRBJ2-1, with 9 bases identical to TRBD2. Germline CDR1 SGHRS, CDR2 YFSETQ. The trim removed 4 bases at V and 6 bases at J, leaving 2 bases unmatched. This CDR3 spans 13 amino acids. The chain's CDR3 is CASSPGLANEQFF. In nucleotides, the CDR3 is TGCGCCAGCAGCCCGGGACTAGCCAATGAGCAGTTCTTC.

In its sample, this clonotype was seen many times. J is TRBJ2-5 and V is TRBV5-6; D is unresolved. The length of the CDR3 is 13 residues. V lost 0 bases and J 7 bases, leaving 10 bases between the germline ends. CDR1 is SGHDT, CDR2 YYEEEE, per germline. CDR3 DNA: TGTGCCAGCAGCTTGGACCTATTAGGGACCCAGTACTTC. Amino acids: CASSLDLLGTQYF.

This clonotype has ten or more counts. The rearrangement uses TRBV5-1 and TRBJ2-7; TRBD2 agrees at 10 bases. J was trimmed by 5 bases and V by 3 bases; bases with no gene match: 8. The CDR3 length is 15 residues. The germline V gene encodes CDR1 SGHRS and CDR2 YFSETQ. The CDR3 nucleotides are TGCGCCAGCAGCTCTGGGACTAGCGCCACCAACGAGCAGTACTTC. It is translated as CASSSGTSATNEQYF.

This clonotype was seen a few times. The V call is TRBV6-5, the J call TRBJ2-2; no reliable D call. Germline CDR1 MNHEY, CDR2 SVGAGI. V was cut by 0 bases and J by 2 bases, with 4 bases left in between. The CDR3 totals 14 residues. The chain's CDR3 is CASSYSRNTGELFF. In DNA form, the CDR3 reads TGTGCCAGCAGTTACTCTAGAAACACCGGGGAGCTGTTTTTT.

The table lists this clonotype with many counts. CDR3 sequence: CASSLQGAGGYTF. In DNA form, the CDR3 reads TGTGCCAGCAGCCTACAGGGGGCAGGAGGCTACACCTTC. V gene TRBV5-6 combines with J gene TRBJ1-2; TRBD1 matches at 9 bases. The germline gives CDR1 SGHDT, CDR2 YYEEEE. V trimming: 4 bases; J trimming: 8 bases; junction bases outside the gene matches: 6. The CDR3 has 13 amino acids.

The rearrangement links TRBV29-1 to TRBJ2-1; 8 bases are a match to TRBD2. CDR3 length equals 12 residues. CDR1 is SQVTM, CDR2 ANQGSEA, per germline. V lost 5 bases to trimming and J lost 12 bases; unmatched junction nucleotides: 9. CDR3 in DNA: TGCAGCGTTCCCCGGGGGGGGCTAGCGCAGTTCTTC. Its protein product is CSVPRGGLAQFF.

This clonotype was observed at least ten times. The rearrangement joins TRBV6-5 to TRBJ1-4; D is possibly TRBD1 (5 bases). The V gene's germline CDR1 is MNHEY and CDR2 SVGAGI. CDR3 length: 16 residues. The ends were cut back, 3 bases at V and 1 base at J, with 12 bases in the middle. This CDR3 reads CASSYSGVGTNEKLFF. As DNA, the CDR3 is TGTGCCAGCAGTTATTCGGGGGTTGGAACTAATGAAAAACTGTTTTTT.

This clonotype has ten or more counts. The rearrangement joins TRBV20-1 to TRBJ2-3; D possibly uses TRBD1 or TRBD2 (5 bases each). V lost 5 bases and J 1 base, leaving 16 bases between the germline ends. The CDR3 is made up of 15 amino acids. Looked up from germline, CDR1 is DFQATT and CDR2 is SNEGSKA (reference sequence). The CDR3 region is CSAAYPRDRTDTQYF. CDR3 DNA: TGCAGTGCTGCCTACCCCCGGGACCGCACAGATACGCAGTATTTT.

This clonotype has at least ten counts. The gene calls are TRBV15 and TRBJ1-5; D may be TRBD1 (5 bases). V was shortened by 3 bases and J by 4 bases, with 10 bases between the two germline ends. This CDR3 has 14 amino acids. The germline V gene encodes CDR1 LNHNV and CDR2 YYDKDF (reference sequence). CDR3 nucleotide sequence: TGTGCCACCAGCAGCCGGGACTGGAATCAGCCCCAGCATTTT. It specifies CATSSRDWNQPQHF.

This clonotype was observed many times. The chain combines TRBV7-2 with TRBJ1-6; 7 nucleotides match TRBD1. The ends lost 5 bases at V and 7 bases at J; junction bases unmatched: 11. CDR3 length equals 16 residues. Germline CDR1 SGHTA, CDR2 FQGNSA. The chain's CDR3 is CASSPNPPGGNSPLHF. Written as DNA, the CDR3 is TGTGCCAGCAGCCCCAACCCGCCAGGGGGGAATTCACCCCTCCACTTT.

This clonotype has ten or more counts. J is TRBJ2-5 and V is TRBV6-5; TRBD2 aligns across 10 bases. The CDR3 sequence is 15 residues long. Trimming removed 5 bases from V and 4 bases from J; junction bases left unmatched: 7. Germline CDR1 reads MNHEY; CDR2 reads SVGAGI. CDR3 loop: CASSLASGRAETQYF. The CDR3 nucleotides read TGTGCCAGCAGTCTCGCCAGCGGGAGGGCAGAGACCCAGTACTTC.

This clonotype showed up many times. This rearrangement joins TRBV20-1 to TRBJ2-7; D is undetermined. The CDR3 covers 13 residues. Germline CDR1 is DFQATT and CDR2 is SNEGSKA (reference sequence). V was clipped by 3 bases and J by 0 bases, with 9 bases between them. As DNA, the CDR3 is TGCAGTGCTAGGATGCGCCTCTCCTACGAGCAGTACTTC. This codes for CSARMRLSYEQYF.

This clonotype was observed many times. V and J are TRBV28 and TRBJ2-1, with 7 bases identical to TRBD2. Trimming removed 7 bases from V and 0 bases from J; junction bases left unmatched: 6. Germline CDR1 MDHEN, CDR2 SYDVKM. This CDR3 spans 15 amino acids. The chain's CDR3 is CASNTGGSSYNEQFF. The CDR3 coding sequence is TGTGCCAGCAATACCGGGGGGAGCTCCTACAATGAGCAGTTCTTC.

This clonotype was counted many times. The chain joins TRBV24-1 to TRBJ2-1; tentatively, D is TRBD1 (5 bases). The CDR3 extends over 16 amino acids. Trimming stripped 3 bases from V and 0 bases from J, with 11 bases between. Germline CDR1 is KGHDR and CDR2 is SFDVKD. The CDR3 nucleotides are TGTGCCACCAGTGATCCGACAGCTAACTCCTACAATGAGCAGTTCTTC. It encodes CATSDPTANSYNEQFF.

In this sample, this clonotype turned up many times. V usage is TRBV15 and J usage is TRBJ2-1; 9 bases are shared with TRBD2. The CDR3 runs to 14 residues. V gave up 5 bases and J gave up 7 bases; unmatched junction bases: 6. Per the germline V gene, CDR1 is LNHNV and CDR2 is YYDKDF (reference sequence). The CDR3 DNA reads TGTGCCACCAGCTATGGACTAGCGTGGAATGAGCAGTTCTTC. It encodes CATSYGLAWNEQFF.

This clonotype was counted many times. The CDR3 coding sequence is TGCAGTGCACCCGGGAGCATGAACACTGAAGCTTTCTTT. Translated, it gives CSAPGSMNTEAFF. The chain employs TRBV20-1 and TRBJ1-1; D gene ambiguous. Germline values: CDR1 DFQATT, CDR2 SNEGSKA (reference sequence). CDR3 length: 13 amino acids. V dropped 6 bases and J dropped 0 bases, with 11 bases sitting between them.